A single sample is the source of the 28 T cell receptor beta chains below, sequenced in a study of OX40 agonist ivuxolimab in advanced cancers. Profiled with immunoSEQ multiplex PCR; TCRdb holds only in-frame clones, not every one. There are about 55,000 clones in the sample; more than 75% occur only once, and more than 9.5% lies in the top ten. Sequencing was performed on CD4+ or CD8+ T cells sorted from blood, taken in a trial of the OX40 agonist ivuxolimab. The receptors shown here come from an adult with an advanced solid tumor such as melanoma, head and neck, liver or kidney cancer.

This chain joins TRBV18 and TRBJ2-5; 8 positions agree with TRBD1. V was clipped by 3 bases and J by 2 bases; unmatched bases: 5. Germline V gives CDR1 KGHSH, CDR2 LQKENI. The CDR3 has 15 residues. The CDR3 DNA sequence: TGTGCCAGCTCACCGCGACAGGGGTGGCAAGAGACCCAGTACTTC. It specifies CASSPRQGWQETQYF.

The gene calls are TRBV7-9 and TRBJ1-5; possibly TRBD1 for D (6 bases). This CDR3 is 15 amino acids long. Germline assignment: CDR1 SEHNR and CDR2 FQNEAQ (reference sequence). V lost 5 bases to trimming and J lost 5 bases, with 16 bases between them. In DNA form, the CDR3 reads TGTGCCAGCAGCCACCTAGGGGGTGGCCATCAGCCCCAGCATTTT. This encodes CASSHLGGGHQPQHF.

The CDR3 here is CARGEKNYWLNYTF. As DNA, the CDR3 is TGCGCCAGAGGAGAGAAGAATTATTGGTTAAACTACACCTTC. This chain joins TRBV23-1 and TRBJ1-2; D is uncertain. TRBV23-1 is classed as an ORF, of uncertain function. The length of the CDR3 is 14 residues. Trimming cost V 9 bases and J 10 bases, with 24 bases left between them.

The gene calls are TRBV15 and TRBJ1-1; a weak D match, TRBD1 (6 bases). Between the trimmed V and J ends, which lost 1 base and 2 bases, there was a span of 17 bases. The CDR3 is 17 amino acids. Germline loops: CDR1 LNHNV, CDR2 YYDKDF (reference sequence). The CDR3 here is CATSRGRQVGPNTEAFF. In DNA, the CDR3 is TGTGCCACCAGCAGAGGTCGACAGGTGGGTCCCAACACTGAAGCTTTCTTT.

V is TRBV7-8 and J is TRBJ1-1; maybe TRBD1 (6 bases). This CDR3 region has 15 residues. Germline V CDR1 and CDR2: SGHVS, FQNEAQ. V was shortened by 5 bases and J by 9 bases, with 22 bases between the two germline ends. The CDR3 region is CASSQGDTGRSKAFF. The DNA of the CDR3 is TGTGCCAGCAGCCAAGGGGATACAGGGAGATCGAAAGCTTTCTTT.

The table lists this clone with a count of one. The genes are TRBV6-5 and TRBJ2-7, with 7 positions matching TRBD2. The ends lost 0 bases at V and 3 bases at J; junction bases unmatched: 8. Per the germline V gene, CDR1 is MNHEY and CDR2 is SVGAGI. The CDR3 length is 16 residues. The CDR3 region has the DNA TGTGCCAGCAGTTACTCTGTGGGGGGGAAGGGCTACGAGCAGTACTTC. Translated: CASSYSVGGKGYEQYF.

The V call is TRBV4-1, the J call TRBJ2-1, with D possibly TRBD1 on 6 matching bases. The length of the CDR3 is 18 residues. CDR1 MGHRA and CDR2 YSYEKL come from the germline V gene. Trimming removed 3 bases from V and 7 bases from J, with 25 bases in between. The CDR3 sequence is CASSQPLRYRAAKNEQFF. Written as DNA, the CDR3 is TGCGCCAGCAGCCAGCCCTTGAGGTACAGGGCGGCGAAGAATGAGCAGTTCTTC.

This clone was observed a single time. The V and J genes are TRBV7-9 and TRBJ1-1, with D perhaps matching TRBD1 (5 bases). CDR1 and CDR2 (germline): SEHNR, FQNEAQ (reference sequence). CDR3 length: 15 amino acids. V gave up 2 bases and J gave up 7 bases, with 17 bases separating them. CDR3 residues: CASSLHPPGVDEAFF. The DNA for the CDR3 is TGTGCCAGCAGCTTACACCCCCCGGGGGTTGATGAAGCTTTCTTT.

In this sample, this clone turned up a few times. The chain links TRBV9 to TRBJ2-1, with D possibly being TRBD1 (5 bases). The CDR3 spans 19 residues. CDR1 SGDLS and CDR2 YYNGEE come from the germline V gene. The V gene lost 1 base and the J gene lost 3 bases, with 23 bases spanning the gap. DNA of the CDR3: TGTGCCAGCAGCGTACGGATTGAACAGGACCATTCCGTCTACAATGAGCAGTTCTTC. It is translated as CASSVRIEQDHSVYNEQFF.

This clone was seen a single time. V and J are TRBV10-3 and TRBJ1-4; D perhaps matches TRBD1 (5 bases). CDR3 size: 16 residues. Germline V gene lookup returns CDR1 ENHRY and CDR2 SYGVKD. Trimming took off 3 bases at V and 4 bases at J, with 15 bases between the two ends. The CDR3 reads CAISEPDSPRNEKLFF. CDR3 sequence (DNA): TGTGCCATCAGTGAACCCGACAGCCCCCGTAATGAAAAACTGTTTTTT.

This sequence joins TRBV7-2 and TRBJ1-3; no clear D. Germline assignment: CDR1 SGHTA and CDR2 FQGNSA. V dropped 1 base and J dropped 0 bases, with 10 bases sitting between them. The CDR3 extends over 16 amino acids. The CDR3 DNA is TGTGCCAGCAGCTTAGAGCACCCGAGCTCTGGAAACACCATATATTTT. Protein sequence: CASSLEHPSSGNTIYF.

This chain uses TRBV5-8 with TRBJ2-5; no clear D gene. The CDR3 is made up of 15 amino acids. V lost 4 bases, J lost 4 bases, and 17 bases lay in between. Germline CDR1 is SGHTS and CDR2 is YDEGEE. This CDR3 reads CASSPGSQNPETQYF. The CDR3 DNA reads as TGTGCCAGCAGCCCCGGGTCTCAAAACCCAGAGACCCAGTACTTC. Supplemented by reference TRBV5-8 and TRBJ2-5, the full variable domain reads EAGVTQSPTHLIKTRGQQATLRCSPISGHTSVYWYQQALGLGLQFLLWYDEGEERNRGNFPPRFSGRQFPNYSSELNVNALELEDSALYLCASSPGSQNPETQYFGPGTRLLVL.

The chain recombines TRBV4-2 with TRBJ2-7; tentatively, D is TRBD1 or TRBD2 (5 bases each). The V gene lost 0 bases and the J gene lost 3 bases, with 15 bases spanning the gap. CDR1 and CDR2 (germline): LGHNA, YNFKEQ. The CDR3 is made up of 16 amino acids. In DNA form, the CDR3 reads TGTGCCAGCAGCCAAGAGGGTAGTGGGGGAGTCTACGAGCAGTACTTC. Translated, it gives CASSQEGSGGVYEQYF.

This rearrangement joins TRBV10-3 to TRBJ1-5; D uncertain. This CDR3 is 13 amino acids long. Germline CDR1 ENHRY, CDR2 SYGVKD. Deletions cut 2 bases from V and 7 bases from J, with 9 bases between. Written as DNA, the CDR3 is TGTGCCATCAGTGAGATATTTGGGCAGCCCCAGCATTTT. Translated, it gives CAISEIFGQPQHF.

This clone was picked up one time. The CDR3: CSVSGQGAGEQFF. In nucleotides, the CDR3 is TGCAGCGTCTCGGGACAGGGGGCCGGTGAGCAGTTCTTC. The chain joins TRBV29-1 to TRBJ2-1; 12 bases map to TRBD1. The germline V gene encodes CDR1 SQVTM and CDR2 ANQGSEA. The CDR3 has 13 amino acids. V shed 6 bases and J 9 bases; nucleotides not matched to a gene: 6.

The chain combines TRBV6-5 with TRBJ2-7, with D uncertain. CDR3 length: 15 amino acids. CDR1 is MNHEY, CDR2 SVGAGI, per germline. The V gene lost 7 bases and the J gene lost 3 bases, with 19 bases spanning the gap. The chain's CDR3 is CASTLSVAANYEQYF. In nucleotides, the CDR3 is TGTGCCAGCACCCTCTCGGTGGCAGCAAACTACGAGCAGTACTTC.

The chain combines TRBV28 with TRBJ1-1; tentative D call: TRBD1 (5 bases). CDR3 size: 13 residues. V lost 6 bases and J lost 5, with 13 bases in between. Germline V gene data show CDR1 as MDHEN and CDR2 as SYDVKM. The CDR3 loop reads CASSYSRGTEAFF. The CDR3 DNA reads as TGTGCCAGCAGCTACAGTAGGGGAACTGAAGCTTTCTTT.

The rearrangement uses TRBV19 and TRBJ1-1; no firm D call. The CDR3 runs 15 residues. Germline lookup yields CDR1 LNHDA and CDR2 SQIVND (reference sequence). With 2 bases removed from V and 1 base from J, the gap between germline ends came to 11 bases. CDR3 sequence reads: CASSIQRGGNTEAFF. The CDR3 DNA is TGTGCCAGTAGTATACAACGAGGAGGGAACACTGAAGCTTTCTTT.

This rearrangement joins TRBV4-3 to TRBJ2-4; TRBD1 is a possible D gene (5 bases). This CDR3 is 16 amino acids long. Trimming took off 0 bases at V and 0 bases at J, with 9 bases between the two ends. CDR1 and CDR2 from the germline V gene are LGHNA and YSLEER. The CDR3: CASSQDWTQAKNIQYF. The DNA of the CDR3 is TGCGCCAGCAGCCAAGATTGGACACAAGCCAAAAACATTCAGTACTTC.

The chain carries TRBV13 and TRBJ2-5; TRBD1 or TRBD2 may be the D gene (6 bases each). CDR3 length: 15 residues. Per the germline V gene, CDR1 is PRHDT and CDR2 is FYEKMQ (reference sequence). V lost 4 bases to trimming and J lost 2 bases, with 14 bases between them. CDR3 sequence: CASSSAWGAQETQYF. DNA for the CDR3: TGTGCCAGCAGCTCAGCGTGGGGGGCGCAAGAGACCCAGTACTTC.

This chain joins TRBV7-9 and TRBJ2-1; D unresolved. Germline lookup yields CDR1 SEHNR and CDR2 FQNEAQ (reference sequence). V shed 4 bases and J shed 8 bases, with 9 bases lying between them. This CDR3 has 12 amino acids. The CDR3 reads CASSSAGHEQFF. The DNA of the CDR3 is TGTGCCAGCAGCTCCGCTGGTCATGAGCAGTTCTTC.

The rearrangement links TRBV29-1 to TRBJ2-2; no firm D call. Germline values: CDR1 SQVTM, CDR2 ANQGSEA. The CDR3 runs 11 residues. Trimming removed 3 bases from V and 3 bases from J, with 2 bases in between. CDR3 nucleotides: TGCAGCGTTGAGCACACCGGGGAGCTGTTTTTT. The encoded protein is CSVEHTGELFF.

To note about this clone: Likely a read error: the CDR3 ends without its conserved phenylalanine or tryptophan. J is TRBJ1-6 and V is TRBV27; D gene ambiguous. Between the trimmed V and J ends, which lost 4 bases and 8 bases, there was a span of 9 bases. CDR1 and CDR2 (germline): MNHEY, SMNVEV (reference sequence). This CDR3 is built from 13 residues. Written as DNA, the CDR3 is TGTGCCAGCAGTTCATATATCTATTCACCCCTCCACCTT. Encoded protein: CASSSYIYSPLHL.

This clone was seen a handful of times. This chain connects TRBV7-9 to TRBJ1-1, with TRBD1 matching over 9 bases. Germline V gene data show CDR1 as SEHNR and CDR2 as FQNEAQ (reference sequence). There are 14 residues in the CDR3. Trimming cost V 7 bases and J 11 bases; bases outside gene matches: 14. The CDR3 nucleotides read TGTGCCAGCACCCAGGAGACAGGGGGTTGGGAGGCTTTCTTT. Protein sequence: CASTQETGGWEAFF.

The V call is TRBV4-3, the J call TRBJ2-1; D call uncertain. The CDR3 contains 13 residues. V was shortened by 1 base and J by 7 bases, with 8 bases between the two germline ends. Germline V gives CDR1 LGHNA, CDR2 YSLEER. The CDR3 DNA is TGCGCCAGCAGCCAAGCATCTCGAAATGAGCAGTTCTTC. Its translation: CASSQASRNEQFF.

This clone was seen once. The chain carries TRBV4-3 and TRBJ2-7; D might be TRBD1 or TRBD2, each matching 6 bases. CDR1 and CDR2 (germline): LGHNA, YSLEER. This CDR3 has 14 amino acids. Trimming pared 2 bases from V and 4 bases from J, leaving 12 bases between. The CDR3 sequence is CASSQSQGRYEQYF. CDR3 in DNA: TGCGCCAGCAGCCAATCTCAGGGGAGGTACGAGCAGTACTTC.

V gene TRBV4-3 combines with J gene TRBJ1-5; maybe TRBD1 (5 bases). CDR3 length: 16 amino acids. V lost 0 bases and J lost 7, with 16 bases in between. Per germline, CDR1 LGHNA and CDR2 YSLEER. The CDR3 here is CASSQDRGRSGQPQHF. CDR3 DNA: TGCGCCAGCAGCCAAGATAGGGGACGATCTGGGCAGCCCCAGCATTTT.

The CDR3 is CASSRDRFNEQFF. The DNA for the CDR3 is TGTGCCAGTAGTAGGGACAGGTTCAATGAGCAGTTCTTC. The chain is built from TRBV19 and TRBJ2-1, with 8 bases aligning to TRBD1. The length of the CDR3 is 13 residues. V lost 4 bases and J lost 6; bases outside the gene matches: 2. Germline-derived CDR1 and CDR2 are LNHDA and SQIVND (reference sequence).